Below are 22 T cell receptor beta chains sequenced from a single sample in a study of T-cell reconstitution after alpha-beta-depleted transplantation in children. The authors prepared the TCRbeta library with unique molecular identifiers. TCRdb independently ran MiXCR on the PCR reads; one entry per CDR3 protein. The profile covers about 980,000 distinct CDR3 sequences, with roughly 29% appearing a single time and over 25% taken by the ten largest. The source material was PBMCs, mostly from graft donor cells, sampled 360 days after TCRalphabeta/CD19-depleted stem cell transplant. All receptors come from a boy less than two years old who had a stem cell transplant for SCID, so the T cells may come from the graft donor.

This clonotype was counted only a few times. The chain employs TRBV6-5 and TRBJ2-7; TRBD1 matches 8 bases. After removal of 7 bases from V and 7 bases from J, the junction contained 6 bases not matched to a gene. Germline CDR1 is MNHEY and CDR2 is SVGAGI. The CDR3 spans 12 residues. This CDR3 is CASTSGGREQYF. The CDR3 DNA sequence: TGTGCCAGCACCTCAGGGGGCAGGGAGCAGTACTTC.

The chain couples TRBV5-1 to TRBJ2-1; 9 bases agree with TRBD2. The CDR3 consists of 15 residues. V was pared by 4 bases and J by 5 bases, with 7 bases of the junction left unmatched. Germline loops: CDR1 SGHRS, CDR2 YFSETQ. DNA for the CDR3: TGCGCCAGCAGCCCTCAGCGGGGGGCTGACAATGAGCAGTTCTTC. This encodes CASSPQRGADNEQFF. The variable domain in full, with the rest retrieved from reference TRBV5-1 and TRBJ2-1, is KAGVTQTPRYLIKTRGQQVTLSCSPISGHRSVSWYQQTPGQGLQFLFEYFSETQRNKGNFPGRFSGRQFSNSRSEMNVSTLELGDSALYLCASSPQRGADNEQFFGPGTRLTVL.

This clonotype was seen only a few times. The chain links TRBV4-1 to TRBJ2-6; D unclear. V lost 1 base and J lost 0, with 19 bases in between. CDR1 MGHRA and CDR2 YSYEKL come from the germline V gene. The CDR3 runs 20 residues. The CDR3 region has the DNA TGCGCCAGCAGCCAAGTTGCCCCTTCCCTGAGACTCTCTGGGGCCAACGTCCTGACTTTC. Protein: CASSQVAPSLRLSGANVLTF.

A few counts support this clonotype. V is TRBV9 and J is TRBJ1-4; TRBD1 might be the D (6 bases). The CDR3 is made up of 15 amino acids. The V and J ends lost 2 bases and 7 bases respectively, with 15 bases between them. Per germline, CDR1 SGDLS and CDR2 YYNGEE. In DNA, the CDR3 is TGTGCCAGCAGCGTCGAACCGGGACATGGTGAAAAACTGTTTTTT. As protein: CASSVEPGHGEKLFF.

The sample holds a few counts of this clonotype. CDR3 sequence reads: CASSFGLIYGYTF. DNA for the CDR3: TGTGCCAGCAGTTTCGGGTTGATCTATGGCTACACCTTC. The J gene is TRBJ1-2, the V gene TRBV12-3 or TRBV12-4; the D is unclear. The length of the CDR3 is 13 residues. The ends were cut back, 3 bases at V and 4 bases at J, with 9 bases in the middle.

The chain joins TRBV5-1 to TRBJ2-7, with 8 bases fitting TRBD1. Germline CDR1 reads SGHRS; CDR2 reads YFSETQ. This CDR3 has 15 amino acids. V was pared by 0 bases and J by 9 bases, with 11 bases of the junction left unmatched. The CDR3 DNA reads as TGCGCCAGCAGCTTGGAGGGGACAGGCGGAGTAGGGCAGTACTTC. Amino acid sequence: CASSLEGTGGVGQYF.

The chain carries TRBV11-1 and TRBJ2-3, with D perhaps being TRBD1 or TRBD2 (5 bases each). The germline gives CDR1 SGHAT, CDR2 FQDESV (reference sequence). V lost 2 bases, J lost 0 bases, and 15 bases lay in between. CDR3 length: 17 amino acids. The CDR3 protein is CASSLRTGASSTDTQYF. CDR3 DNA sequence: TGTGCCAGCAGCTTAAGGACCGGGGCTTCCAGCACAGATACGCAGTATTTT.

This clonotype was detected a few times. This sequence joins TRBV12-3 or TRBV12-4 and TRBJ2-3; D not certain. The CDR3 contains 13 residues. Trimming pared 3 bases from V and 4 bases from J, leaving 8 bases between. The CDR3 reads CASSFGAPDTQYF. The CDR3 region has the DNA TGTGCCAGCAGTTTCGGCGCCCCAGATACGCAGTATTTT.

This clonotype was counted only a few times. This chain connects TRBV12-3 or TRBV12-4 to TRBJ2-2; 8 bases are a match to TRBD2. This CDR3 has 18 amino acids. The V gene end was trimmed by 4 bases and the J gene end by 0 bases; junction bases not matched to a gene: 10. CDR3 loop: CASSSRPAGAPNTGELFF. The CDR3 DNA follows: TGTGCCAGCAGTTCCCGTCCAGCGGGGGCCCCGAACACCGGGGAGCTGTTTTTT.

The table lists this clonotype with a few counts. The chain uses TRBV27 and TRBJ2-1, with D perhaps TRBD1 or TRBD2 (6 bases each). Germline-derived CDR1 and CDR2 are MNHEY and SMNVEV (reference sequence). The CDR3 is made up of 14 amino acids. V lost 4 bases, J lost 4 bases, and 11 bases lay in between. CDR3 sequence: CASSYGGTYNEQFF. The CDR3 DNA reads TGTGCCAGCAGTTATGGCGGGACATACAATGAGCAGTTCTTC.

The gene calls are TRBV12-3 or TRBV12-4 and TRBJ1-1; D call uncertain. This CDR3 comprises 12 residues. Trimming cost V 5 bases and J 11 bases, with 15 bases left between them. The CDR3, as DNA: TGTGCCAGCAGTCTAACAATTGTAGGCGCTTTCTTT. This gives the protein CASSLTIVGAFF.

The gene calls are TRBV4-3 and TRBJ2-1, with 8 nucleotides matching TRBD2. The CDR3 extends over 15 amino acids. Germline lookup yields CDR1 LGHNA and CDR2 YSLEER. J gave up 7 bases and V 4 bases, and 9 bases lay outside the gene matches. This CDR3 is CASSPTAGGANEQFF. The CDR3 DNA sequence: TGCGCCAGCAGCCCCACGGCCGGGGGGGCAAATGAGCAGTTCTTC.

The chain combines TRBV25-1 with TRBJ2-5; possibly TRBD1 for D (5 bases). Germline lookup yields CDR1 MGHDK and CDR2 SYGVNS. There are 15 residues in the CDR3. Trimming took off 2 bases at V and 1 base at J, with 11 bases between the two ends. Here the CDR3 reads CASSEKGLPQETQYF. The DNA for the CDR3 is TGTGCCAGCAGTGAAAAGGGGCTTCCCCAAGAGACCCAGTACTTC.

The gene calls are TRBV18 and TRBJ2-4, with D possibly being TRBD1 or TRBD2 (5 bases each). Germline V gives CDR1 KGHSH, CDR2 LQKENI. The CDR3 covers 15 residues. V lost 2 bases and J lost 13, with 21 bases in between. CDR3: CASSPMRDVPSAQYF. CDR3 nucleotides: TGTGCCAGCTCACCAATGAGGGACGTCCCATCAGCCCAGTACTTC.

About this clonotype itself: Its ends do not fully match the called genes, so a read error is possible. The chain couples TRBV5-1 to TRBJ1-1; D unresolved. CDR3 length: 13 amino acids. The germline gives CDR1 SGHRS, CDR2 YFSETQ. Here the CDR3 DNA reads TGTGCCAGCAGCTTAGAGGTGGACACTGAAGCTTTCTTT. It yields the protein CASSLEVDTEAFF. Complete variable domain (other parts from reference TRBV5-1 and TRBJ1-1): KAGVTQTPRYLIKTRGQQVTLSCSPISGHRSVSWYQQTPGQGLQFLFEYFSETQRNKGNFPGRFSGRQFSNSRSEMNVSTLELGDSALYLCASSLEVDTEAFFGQGTRLTVV.

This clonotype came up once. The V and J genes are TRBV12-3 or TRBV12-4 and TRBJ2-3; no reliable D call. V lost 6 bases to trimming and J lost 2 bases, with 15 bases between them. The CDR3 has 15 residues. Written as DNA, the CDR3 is TGTGCCAGCAGCTGGGCCCGGCCCCTCACAGATACGCAGTATTTT. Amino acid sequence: CASSWARPLTDTQYF.

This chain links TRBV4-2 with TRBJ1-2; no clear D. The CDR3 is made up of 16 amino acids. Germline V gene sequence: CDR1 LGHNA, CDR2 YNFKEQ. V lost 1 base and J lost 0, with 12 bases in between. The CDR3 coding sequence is TGTGCCAGCAGCCAAGCTACCGGCGGATCTAACTATGGCTACACCTTC. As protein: CASSQATGGSNYGYTF.

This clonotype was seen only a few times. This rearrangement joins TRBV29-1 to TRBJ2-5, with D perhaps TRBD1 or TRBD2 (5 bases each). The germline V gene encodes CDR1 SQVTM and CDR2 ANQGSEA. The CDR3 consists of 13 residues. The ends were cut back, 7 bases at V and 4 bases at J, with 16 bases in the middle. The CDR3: CSAALDGTETQYF. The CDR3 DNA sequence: TGCAGCGCCGCCTTGGACGGGACAGAGACCCAGTACTTC.

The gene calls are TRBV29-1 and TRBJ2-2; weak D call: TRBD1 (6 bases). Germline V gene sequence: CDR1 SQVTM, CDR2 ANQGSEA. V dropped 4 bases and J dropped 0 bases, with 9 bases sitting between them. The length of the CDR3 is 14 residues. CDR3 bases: TGCAGCGTTGCTTGGGACACGAACACCGGGGAGCTGTTTTTT. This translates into CSVAWDTNTGELFF.

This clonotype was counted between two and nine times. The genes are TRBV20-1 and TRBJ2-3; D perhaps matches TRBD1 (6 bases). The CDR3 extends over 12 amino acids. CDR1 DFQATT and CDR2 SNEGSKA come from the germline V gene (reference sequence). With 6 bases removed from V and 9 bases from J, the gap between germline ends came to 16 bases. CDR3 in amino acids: CSATNRANTQYF. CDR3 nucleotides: TGCAGTGCGACTAACAGGGCCAACACGCAGTATTTT.

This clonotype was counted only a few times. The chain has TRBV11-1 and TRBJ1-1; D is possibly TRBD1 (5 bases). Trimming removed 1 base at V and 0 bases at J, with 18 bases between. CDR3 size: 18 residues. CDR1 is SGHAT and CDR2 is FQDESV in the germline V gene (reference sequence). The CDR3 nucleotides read TGTGCCAGCAGCTTAGTAGGACAAGGCAGGCACATGAACACTGAAGCTTTCTTT. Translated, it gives CASSLVGQGRHMNTEAFF. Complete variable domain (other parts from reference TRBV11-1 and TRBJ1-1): EAEVAQSPRYKITEKSQAVAFWCDPISGHATLYWYRQILGQGPELLVQFQDESVVDDSQLPKDRFSAERLKGVDSTLKIQPAELGDSAMYLCASSLVGQGRHMNTEAFFGQGTRLTVV.

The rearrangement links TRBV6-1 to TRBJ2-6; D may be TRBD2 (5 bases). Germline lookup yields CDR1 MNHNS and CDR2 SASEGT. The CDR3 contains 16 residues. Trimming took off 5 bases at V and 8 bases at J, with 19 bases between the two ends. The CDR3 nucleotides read TGTGCCAGCAGTCTCGTACCATTCAGGAGGACCAACGTCCTGACTTTC. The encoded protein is CASSLVPFRRTNVLTF.